Listed below are T cell receptor beta chains from one sample, sequenced in a study of blood T cells in healthy people across ages. Each CDR3 protein gets one entry after TCRdb re-called the 5' RACE reads with MiXCR. The sample records 750,000 to 950,000 distinct CDR3 sequences, about a quarter being singletons. The same specimen was also included in a second study, on T cells of mothers and their children.

Sequenced: blood. The receptors stem from a boy aged 5 to 17 in good health. Both conserved end residues are part of each CDR3. D genes are given only for firm matches. Expanded clones get a size class; other rows say once, few or many, or leave the size out.

clone size: few
V gene: TRBV6-2/TRBV6-3
D gene: NA
J gene: TRBJ2-7
CDR3 protein: CASSYIGEQYF
CDR3 DNA: TGTGCCAGCAGTTACATAGGCGAGCAGTACTTC

clone size: many
V gene: TRBV12-3/TRBV12-4
D gene: TRBD1
J gene: TRBJ2-5
CDR3 protein: CASSNNRDRGKLGETQYF
CDR3 DNA: TGTGCCAGCAGTAATAACCGGGACAGGGGAAAATTGGGAGAGACCCAGTACTTC

clone size: few
V gene: TRBV4-2
D gene: TRBD2
J gene: TRBJ2-7
CDR3 protein: CASSHGVAGSYEQYF
CDR3 DNA: TGTGCCAGCAGCCATGGGGTAGCGGGGAGCTACGAGCAGTACTTC

clone size: NA
V gene: TRBV20-1
D gene: TRBD2
J gene: TRBJ2-1
CDR3 protein: CSASGGYSEQFF
CDR3 DNA: TGCAGTGCTAGCGGGGGGTACTCGGAGCAGTTCTTC

clone size: NA
V gene: TRBV7-3
D gene: TRBD2
J gene: TRBJ2-5
CDR3 protein: CASSSGLAGDSETQYF
CDR3 DNA: TGTGCCAGCAGCTCCGGACTAGCGGGGGACTCAGAGACCCAGTACTTC

clone size: few
V gene: TRBV28
D gene: NA
J gene: TRBJ1-4
CDR3 protein: CASSLPGRSEKLFF
CDR3 DNA: TGTGCCAGCAGTTTACCAGGGAGAAGCGAAAAACTGTTTTTT

clone size: few
V gene: TRBV5-1
D gene: NA
J gene: TRBJ2-5
CDR3 protein: CASSLGEVAQYF
CDR3 DNA: TGCGCCAGCAGCTTGGGGGAAGTGGCCCAGTACTTC

clone size: few
V gene: TRBV5-1
D gene: TRBD2
J gene: TRBJ2-3
CDR3 protein: CASRFSTGTSGDTQYF
CDR3 DNA: TGCGCCAGCAGATTCTCGACCGGGACTAGCGGGGATACGCAGTATTTT

clone size: NA
V gene: TRBV4-1
D gene: NA
J gene: TRBJ2-3
CDR3 protein: CASSQDRTAYSSNTQYF
CDR3 DNA: TGCGCCAGCAGCCAAGATCGAACAGCCTATTCTTCTAATACGCAGTATTTT

clone size: few
V gene: TRBV12-3/TRBV12-4
D gene: NA
J gene: TRBJ2-7
CDR3 protein: CASRTTRGGDYEQYF
CDR3 DNA: TGTGCCAGCAGGACAACTAGAGGCGGGGATTACGAGCAGTACTTC

clone size: few
V gene: TRBV29-1
D gene: TRBD1
J gene: TRBJ1-2
CDR3 protein: CSVGIGTAWGYTF
CDR3 DNA: TGCAGCGTTGGGATTGGGACAGCCTGGGGCTACACCTTC

clone size: NA
V gene: TRBV14
D gene: NA
J gene: TRBJ2-3
CDR3 protein: CASSQVGGRFDTQYF
CDR3 DNA: TGTGCCAGCAGCCAAGTCGGCGGGCGGTTTGATACGCAGTATTTT

clone size: few
V gene: TRBV20-1
D gene: NA
J gene: TRBJ1-1
CDR3 protein: CSALRGAANTEAFF
CDR3 DNA: TGCAGTGCCCTTCGGGGGGCGGCGAACACTGAAGCTTTCTTT

clone size: NA
V gene: TRBV28
D gene: NA
J gene: TRBJ2-7
CDR3 protein: CATTRQLTSSYEQYF
CDR3 DNA: TGTGCCACCACGCGACAGCTTACCAGCTCCTACGAGCAGTACTTC

clone size: NA
V gene: TRBV20-1
D gene: TRBD2
J gene: TRBJ2-1
CDR3 protein: CSAREGRVYEQFF
CDR3 DNA: TGCAGTGCTCGGGAGGGTAGAGTTTATGAGCAGTTCTTC

clone size: few
V gene: TRBV25-1
D gene: TRBD1
J gene: TRBJ2-5
CDR3 protein: CASTQGAGETQYF
CDR3 DNA: TGTGCCAGTACGCAGGGGGCTGGGGAGACCCAGTACTTC

clone size: many
V gene: TRBV18
D gene: TRBD1
J gene: TRBJ2-1
CDR3 protein: CASSPRQGGNEQFF
CDR3 DNA: TGTGCCAGCTCACCACGACAGGGGGGGAATGAGCAGTTCTTC

clone size: few
V gene: TRBV7-2
D gene: TRBD2
J gene: TRBJ2-1
CDR3 protein: CASSLEVAGGPGYEQFF
CDR3 DNA: TGTGCCAGCAGCTTAGAGGTAGCGGGGGGGCCAGGGTATGAGCAGTTCTTC

clone size: NA
V gene: TRBV7-6
D gene: NA
J gene: TRBJ2-5
CDR3 protein: CASSPLVGGAETQYF
CDR3 DNA: TGTGCCAGCAGTCCCCTGGTGGGGGGGGCGGAGACCCAGTACTTC

clone size: few
V gene: TRBV12-3/TRBV12-4
D gene: NA
J gene: TRBJ1-5
CDR3 protein: CASSYYRSNQPQHF
CDR3 DNA: TGTGCCAGCAGTTATTACAGAAGCAATCAGCCCCAGCATTTT

clone size: few
V gene: TRBV29-1
D gene: NA
J gene: TRBJ2-5
CDR3 protein: CSVGGPQYF
CDR3 DNA: TGCAGCGTCGGGGGACCCCAGTACTTC

clone size: many
V gene: TRBV7-9
D gene: TRBD1
J gene: TRBJ1-5
CDR3 protein: CASSPGTGGRQPQHF
CDR3 DNA: TGTGCCAGCAGCCCCGGGACAGGGGGCCGTCAGCCCCAGCATTTT

clone size: few
V gene: TRBV11-2
D gene: NA
J gene: TRBJ2-7
CDR3 protein: CASSLEVALGNYEQYF
CDR3 DNA: TGTGCCAGCAGCTTAGAAGTCGCCCTCGGAAACTACGAGCAGTACTTC

clone size: few
V gene: TRBV5-1
D gene: TRBD2
J gene: TRBJ2-2
CDR3 protein: CASSLDRGDLTGELFF
CDR3 DNA: TGCGCCAGCAGCTTGGATCGGGGGGACCTCACCGGGGAGCTGTTTTTT

clone size: NA
V gene: TRBV10-2
D gene: TRBD2
J gene: TRBJ2-5
CDR3 protein: CASSEALAGARGAQYF
CDR3 DNA: TGCGCCAGCAGTGAGGCTCTAGCGGGGGCCCGCGGGGCCCAGTACTTC

clone size: few
V gene: TRBV5-1
D gene: TRBD1
J gene: TRBJ1-6
CDR3 protein: CASSRTGNYNSPLHF
CDR3 DNA: TGCGCCAGCAGCAGGACAGGGAACTATAATTCACCCCTCCACTTT

clone size: few
V gene: TRBV9
D gene: NA
J gene: TRBJ2-1
CDR3 protein: CASSPRPVGDEQFF
CDR3 DNA: TGTGCCAGCAGCCCAAGGCCCGTAGGAGATGAGCAGTTCTTC

clone size: few
V gene: TRBV24-1
D gene: NA
J gene: TRBJ2-7
CDR3 protein: CATSDGHSYEQYF
CDR3 DNA: TGTGCCACCAGTGATGGACATTCCTACGAGCAGTACTTC

clone size: NA
V gene: TRBV20-1
D gene: TRBD1
J gene: TRBJ2-4
CDR3 protein: CSAIGQVAKNIQYF
CDR3 DNA: TGCAGTGCTATAGGACAGGTAGCCAAAAACATTCAGTACTTC

clone size: NA
V gene: TRBV12-3/TRBV12-4
D gene: TRBD2
J gene: TRBJ2-2
CDR3 protein: CASGTSGAMGAGELFF
CDR3 DNA: TGTGCCAGTGGGACTAGCGGGGCCATGGGGGCCGGGGAGCTGTTTTTT

clone size: few
V gene: TRBV6-5
D gene: TRBD1
J gene: TRBJ2-7
CDR3 protein: CASSYAGQGVREQYF
CDR3 DNA: TGTGCCAGCAGTTACGCGGGACAGGGGGTTCGCGAGCAGTACTTC

clone size: NA
V gene: TRBV6-1
D gene: TRBD2
J gene: TRBJ2-7
CDR3 protein: CASSKSGGPSSYEQYF
CDR3 DNA: TGTGCCAGCAGTAAAAGCGGGGGCCCGAGCTCCTACGAGCAGTACTTC

clone size: NA
V gene: TRBV12-3/TRBV12-4
D gene: NA
J gene: TRBJ2-2
CDR3 protein: CASSLLPGELFF
CDR3 DNA: TGTGCCAGCAGTTTATTACCCGGGGAGCTGTTTTTT

clone size: few
V gene: TRBV5-6
D gene: NA
J gene: TRBJ1-5
CDR3 protein: CASSLAGVTAHSNQPQHF
CDR3 DNA: TGTGCCAGCAGCTTGGCCGGGGTGACAGCGCATAGCAATCAGCCCCAGCATTTT

clone size: NA
V gene: TRBV7-4
D gene: TRBD1
J gene: TRBJ1-1
CDR3 protein: CASSPSFGGTDRGKTEAFF
CDR3 DNA: TGTGCCAGCAGCCCATCATTTGGGGGAACCGACAGGGGGAAAACTGAAGCTTTCTTT